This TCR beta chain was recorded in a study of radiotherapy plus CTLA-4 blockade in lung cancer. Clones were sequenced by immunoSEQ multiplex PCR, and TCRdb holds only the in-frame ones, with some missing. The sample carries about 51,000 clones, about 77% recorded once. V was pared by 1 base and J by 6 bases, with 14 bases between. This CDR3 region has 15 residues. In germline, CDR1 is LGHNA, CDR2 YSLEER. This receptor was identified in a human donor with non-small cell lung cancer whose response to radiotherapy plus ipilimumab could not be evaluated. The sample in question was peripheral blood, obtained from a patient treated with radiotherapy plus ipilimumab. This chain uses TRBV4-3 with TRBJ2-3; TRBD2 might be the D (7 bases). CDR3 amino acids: CASSQGERGGDTQYF. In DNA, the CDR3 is TGCGCCAGCAGCCAAGGGGAAAGGGGGGGGGATACGCAGTATTTT.